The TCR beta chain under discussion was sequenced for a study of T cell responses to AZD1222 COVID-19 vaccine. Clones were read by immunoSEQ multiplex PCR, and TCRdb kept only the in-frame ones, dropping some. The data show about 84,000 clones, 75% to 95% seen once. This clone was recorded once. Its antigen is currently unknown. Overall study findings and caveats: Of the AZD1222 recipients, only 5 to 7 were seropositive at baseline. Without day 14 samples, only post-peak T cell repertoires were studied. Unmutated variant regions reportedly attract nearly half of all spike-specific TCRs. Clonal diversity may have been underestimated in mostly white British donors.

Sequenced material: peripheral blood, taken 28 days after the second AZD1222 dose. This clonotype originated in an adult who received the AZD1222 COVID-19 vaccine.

The CDR3, as DNA: TGTGCCAGCAGTCTCACAGATACGCAGTATTTT. Its translation: CASSLTDTQYF. The chain recombines TRBV5-6 with TRBJ2-3; D is unresolved. Germline V CDR1 and CDR2: SGHDT, YYEEEE. The CDR3 contains 11 residues. Trimming pared 5 bases from V and 2 bases from J, leaving 3 bases between.